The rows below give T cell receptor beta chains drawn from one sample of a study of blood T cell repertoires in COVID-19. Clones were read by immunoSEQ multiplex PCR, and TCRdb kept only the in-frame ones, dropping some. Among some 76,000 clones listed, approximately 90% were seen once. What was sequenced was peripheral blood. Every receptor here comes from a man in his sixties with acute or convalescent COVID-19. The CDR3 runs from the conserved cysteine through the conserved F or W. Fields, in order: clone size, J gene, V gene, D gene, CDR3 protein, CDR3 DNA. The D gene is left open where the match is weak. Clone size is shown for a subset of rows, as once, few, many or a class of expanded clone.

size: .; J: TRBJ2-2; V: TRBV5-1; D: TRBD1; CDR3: CASSLDRGVTGELFF; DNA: TGCGCCAGCAGCTTGGACAGGGGGGTAACCGGGGAGCTGTTTTTT
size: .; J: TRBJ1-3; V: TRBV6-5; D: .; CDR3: CASSSRMSGNTIYF; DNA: TGTGCCAGCAGTTCTCGTATGTCTGGAAACACCATATATTTT
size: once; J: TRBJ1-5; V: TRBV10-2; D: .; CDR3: CASREQVNQPQHF; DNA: TGCGCCAGCAGGGAGCAGGTCAATCAGCCCCAGCATTTT
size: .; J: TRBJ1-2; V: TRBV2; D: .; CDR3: CASSERVRRGYTF; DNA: TGTGCCAGCAGTGAGAGGGTGAGACGTGGCTACACCTTC
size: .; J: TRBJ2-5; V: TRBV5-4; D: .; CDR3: CASSPTGIETQYF; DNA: TGTGCCAGCAGCCCTACAGGGATCGAGACCCAGTACTTC
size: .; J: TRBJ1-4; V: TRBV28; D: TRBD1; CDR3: CASSQQGFSNEKLFF; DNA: TGTGCCAGCAGTCAACAGGGGTTTTCTAATGAAAAACTGTTTTTT
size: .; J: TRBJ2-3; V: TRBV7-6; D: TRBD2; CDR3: CASSSGAGGPTDTQYF; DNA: TGTGCCAGCAGCTCGGGAGCGGGAGGGCCCACAGATACGCAGTATTTT
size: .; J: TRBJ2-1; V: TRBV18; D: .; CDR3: CASSPRPGVNEQFF; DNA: TGTGCCAGCTCACCACGACCGGGGGTCAATGAGCAGTTCTTC
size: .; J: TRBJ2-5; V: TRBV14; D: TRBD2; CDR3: CASSQGLAGGETQYF; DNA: TGTGCCAGCAGCCAAGGACTAGCGGGAGGAGAGACCCAGTACTTC
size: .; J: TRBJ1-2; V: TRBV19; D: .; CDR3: CASSPRGPSGYTF; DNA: TGTGCCAGTAGTCCGCGCGGCCCGTCGGGCTACACCTTC
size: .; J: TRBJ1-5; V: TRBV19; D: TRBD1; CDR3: CASSGTGGDQPQHF; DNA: TGTGCCAGTAGTGGGACAGGGGGCGATCAGCCCCAGCATTTT
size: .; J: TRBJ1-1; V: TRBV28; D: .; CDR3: CASSIPGQRVNTEAFF; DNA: TGTGCCAGCAGTATACCGGGACAACGGGTGAACACTGAAGCTTTCTTT